The entry below describes one T cell receptor beta chain. Its antigen remains unidentified. The data derive from a study of T-cell reconstitution after alpha-beta-depleted transplantation in children. Study-level findings and limits: By about two months after transplant, alpha-beta T cells reportedly arose from several hundred graft clones that had expanded. When one year had passed after transplant, most T-cell counts and diversity came from newly produced T cells.

V was pared by 2 bases and J by 4 bases, with 7 bases of the junction left unmatched. The CDR3 totals 16 residues. This sample's TCRbeta library carried unique molecular identifier barcodes. TCRdb ran MiXCR on the PCR reads and lists one entry per CDR3 protein. The sample records some 260,000 distinct CDR3 sequences, 24% being singletons. This TCR was recovered from a female patient younger than 10 who had a stem cell transplant for congenital amegakaryocytic thrombocytopenia, so the T cells may come from the graft donor. V gene TRBV12-3 or TRBV12-4 combines with J gene TRBJ2-2, with 7 bases matching TRBD1. The starting material was PBMCs, mostly from graft donor cells, obtained 360 days after TCRalphabeta/CD19-depleted stem cell transplant. The CDR3 coding sequence is TGTGCCAGCAGTTTACAAGGACAGGTGACCACCGGGGAGCTGTTTTTT. The encoded protein is CASSLQGQVTTGELFF.